This T cell receptor beta chain comes out of a study of identical twins. MiXCR was run by TCRdb on the 5' RACE reads, yielding one entry per CDR3 protein. The sample lists nearly 650,000 distinct CDR3 sequences, roughly 7.2% occurring once. Study findings and constraints: Insertion counts were lower in abundant cord blood beta clonotypes, a trend that memory repertoires did not show. Researchers reported excess low generation probability among twin-shared out-of-frame alpha sequences.

In its sample, this clonotype was seen many times. Its cognate antigen is unknown. The germline V gene encodes CDR1 MGHDK and CDR2 SYGVNS. CDR3 length: 15 amino acids. V gave up 2 bases and J gave up 4 bases; unmatched junction bases: 4. These data were likewise used in another study, on yellow fever vaccine responses in identical twins. That publication notes: Reports say the vaccine T cell response in twins looked partly convergent and partly personalized.

The material sequenced was PBMCs. The chain joins TRBV25-1 to TRBJ2-1, with 8 bases fitting TRBD2. This receptor was obtained from a woman aged 18-29 years in good health. The DNA for the CDR3 is TGTGCCAGCAGTGAAAGCGGGAGCCGGTACAATGAGCAGTTCTTC. It translates to CASSESGSRYNEQFF.